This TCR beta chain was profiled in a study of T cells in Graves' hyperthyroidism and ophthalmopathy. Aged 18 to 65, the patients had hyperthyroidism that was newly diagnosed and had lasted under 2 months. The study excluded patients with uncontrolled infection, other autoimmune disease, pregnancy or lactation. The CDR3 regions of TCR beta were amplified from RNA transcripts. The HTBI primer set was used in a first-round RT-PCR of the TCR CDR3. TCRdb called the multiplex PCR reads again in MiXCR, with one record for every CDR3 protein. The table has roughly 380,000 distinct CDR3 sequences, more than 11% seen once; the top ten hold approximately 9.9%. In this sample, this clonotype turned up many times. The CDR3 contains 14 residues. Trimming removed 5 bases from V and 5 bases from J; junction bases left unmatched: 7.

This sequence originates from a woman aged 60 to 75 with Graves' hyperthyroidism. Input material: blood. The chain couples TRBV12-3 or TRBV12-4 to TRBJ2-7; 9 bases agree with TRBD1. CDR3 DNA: TGTGCCAGCAGTCCCCTGACAGGGGGGCACGAGCAGTACTTC. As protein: CASSPLTGGHEQYF.